This TCR beta chain is drawn from a study of beta chain features in type 1 diabetes. Study summary: There were about 110,000,000 sorted cells examined across all samples.

Expressed TCRB transcripts were sequenced, since all the RNA that had been isolated was reverse transcribed. Generated by immunoSEQ multiplex PCR, the TCRdb table keeps only in-frame clones and is missing some. The table records roughly 150,000 clones, just over 8% of them present only once. Germline loops: CDR1 KGHSH, CDR2 LQKENI. The V and J ends lost 3 bases and 2 bases respectively, with 10 bases between them. CDR3 size: 14 residues. Study results and caveats: Shortening that was moderate but significant affected the TCRB CDR3s of Type 1 diabetes patients in all four CD4+ subsets.

Turning to this clone: What it binds is not known.

One heparinised blood draw averaging approximately 120 mL was given by each donor. Naive, central memory, regulatory and stem cell-like memory cells within the CD4+ compartment were sorted using CD45RO/CCR7/CD25/CD127/CD95/CD27. The J gene is TRBJ1-2, the V gene TRBV18; D possibly corresponds to TRBD1 (5 bases). Sequencing was done on a sample of central memory CD4+ T cells from blood. The sequence derives from a woman aged 18-29 years with type 1 diabetes. The CDR3 here is CASSPTQENYGYTF. The DNA for the CDR3 is TGTGCCAGCTCACCGACACAGGAGAACTATGGCTACACCTTC.